The 26 T cell receptor beta chains below come from one sample, sequenced in a study of CD8 T cells in cerebrospinal fluid in Alzheimer's disease. Each CDR3 protein gets one entry in TCRdb, which reprocessed the 10x single-cell sequencing reads and gives no DNA. This table holds approximately 1,200 distinct CDR3 sequences. The sequenced material came from cerebrospinal fluid. These TCRs come from a human donor in good health.

This clonotype is classed as large by frequency. This CDR3 is CSANGVAGAYEQYF. The chain uses TRBV20-1 and TRBJ2-7; no DNA is available, so the TRBD2 call from TCRdb remains unchecked. Germline V lookup: CDR1 DFQATT, CDR2 SNEGSKA (reference sequence). The CDR3 covers 14 residues.

Its frequency marks this clonotype as medium-sized. The CDR3 sequence is CASSQENGETQYF. The chain is built from TRBV3-1 and TRBJ2-5. The CDR3 length is 13 residues. CDR1 and CDR2 (germline): LGHDT, YNNKEL (reference sequence).

Measured by frequency, this clonotype is medium-sized. The genes are TRBV13 and TRBJ2-1; TCRdb calls TRBD2, which cannot be checked without DNA. CDR3 length: 15 amino acids. The germline gives CDR1 PRHDT, CDR2 FYEKMQ (reference sequence). The CDR3 protein is CASSAGLSSYNEQFF.

This clonotype ranks as large in terms of frequency. The rearrangement links TRBV28 to TRBJ1-4. Germline V CDR1 and CDR2: MDHEN, SYDVKM. CDR3 length: 14 amino acids. The CDR3 spells CASSLPRDEEKLFF.

Measured by frequency, this clonotype is medium-sized (0.01 to 0.1%). The chain has TRBV27 and TRBJ2-3. CDR3 length equals 14 residues. Germline CDR1 is MNHEY and CDR2 is SMNVEV (reference sequence). The CDR3 spells CASIDTASTDTQYF.

This clonotype registers medium-sized by frequency. This sequence joins TRBV12-3 or TRBV12-4 and TRBJ1-1. The CDR3 is made up of 15 amino acids. Here the CDR3 reads CASSRGRGWDTEAFF.

This clonotype shows up as medium-sized (0.01 to 0.1%) by frequency. V and J are TRBV5-1 and TRBJ2-1; TCRdb selects TRBD1, and the lack of DNA leaves this call unchecked. Germline V gene data show CDR1 as SGHRS and CDR2 as YFSETQ. This CDR3 region has 15 residues. CDR3: CASTAGTGSYNEQFF.

Judged by frequency, this clonotype is large. CDR3 protein: CSAPTNEGSEQFF. This sequence joins TRBV20-1 and TRBJ2-1; TCRdb lists TRBD1, though no DNA is available to test this call. Germline V CDR1 and CDR2: DFQATT, SNEGSKA (reference sequence). The CDR3 has 13 residues.

This clonotype is medium-sized by frequency. J is TRBJ1-6 and V is TRBV18. This CDR3 comprises 13 residues. CDR1 is KGHSH and CDR2 is LQKENI in the germline V gene. This CDR3 reads CASSPGVNSPLHF.

This clonotype shows up as medium-sized by frequency. The chain uses TRBV4-1 and TRBJ2-2; the TRBD2 assignment by TCRdb is unverifiable without DNA. CDR1 is MGHRA and CDR2 is YSYEKL in the germline V gene. CDR3 length equals 17 residues. This CDR3 is CASSQILRGTAHRELFF.

By frequency, this clonotype registers medium-sized (0.01 to 0.1%). This chain uses TRBV12-3 or TRBV12-4 with TRBJ2-3. The CDR3 extends over 12 amino acids. The chain's CDR3 is CASTVFGDTQYF.

The V call is TRBV19, the J call TRBJ1-2; the D gene TCRdb calls, TRBD1, cannot be checked with no DNA. Germline V gives CDR1 LNHDA, CDR2 SQIVND (reference sequence). CDR3 length: 16 amino acids. The CDR3 sequence: CASSIGDVGFNYGYTF.

This clonotype is deemed medium-sized by its frequency. CDR3 region: CAISAQGANEAFF. The rearrangement joins TRBV10-3 to TRBJ1-1; lacking DNA, the TRBD1 call made by TCRdb goes unchecked. This CDR3 is built from 13 residues. Looked up from germline, CDR1 is ENHRY and CDR2 is SYGVKD.

Its frequency marks this clonotype as medium-sized. The chain carries TRBV7-2 and TRBJ2-2; TCRdb returns TRBD2, unconfirmable since there is no DNA. CDR1 is SGHTA, CDR2 FQGNSA, per germline. The CDR3 is 17 amino acids. The CDR3 reads CASSQSQLAANTGELFF.

The chain couples TRBV5-1 to TRBJ2-3; TCRdb's D gene call, TRBD2, goes unchecked for lack of DNA. The germline V gene has CDR1 SGHRS and CDR2 YFSETQ. CDR3 length equals 19 residues. The CDR3 loop reads CASSFSVPGLAGGSDTQYF.

This clonotype counts as medium-sized by frequency. CDR3: CASATSGSIPTYEQYF. The chain links TRBV28 to TRBJ2-7; with no DNA, the TCRdb D assignment of TRBD2 cannot be verified. CDR1 MDHEN and CDR2 SYDVKM come from the germline V gene. The CDR3 spans 16 residues.

According to its frequency, this clonotype is medium-sized. The J gene is TRBJ1-5, the V gene TRBV12-3 or TRBV12-4; the TRBD1 assignment by TCRdb is unverifiable without DNA. This CDR3 has 15 amino acids. CDR3 sequence reads: CASRPTGGANQPQHF.

This chain connects TRBV19 to TRBJ2-5; lacking DNA, the TRBD1 call made by TCRdb goes unchecked. The CDR3 contains 14 residues. CDR1 is LNHDA, CDR2 SQIVND, per germline (reference sequence). The CDR3 loop reads CASREQGPQETQYF.

Measured by frequency, this clonotype is medium-sized. The genes are TRBV5-6 and TRBJ1-4. The CDR3 covers 15 residues. In germline, CDR1 is SGHDT, CDR2 YYEEEE. The CDR3 spells CASSLLRASSEKLFF. The full variable domain, with the rest looked up from reference TRBV5-6 and TRBJ1-4, is DAGVTQSPTHLIKTRGQQVTLRCSPKSGHDTVSWYQQALGQGPQFIFQYYEEEERQRGNFPDRFSGHQFPNYSSELNVNALLLGDSALYLCASSLLRASSEKLFFGSGTQLSVL.

Frequency places this clonotype as medium-sized. The CDR3 is CSATPGNQPQHF. The rearrangement links TRBV20-1 to TRBJ1-5; TCRdb returns TRBD1, unconfirmable since there is no DNA. Looked up from germline, CDR1 is DFQATT and CDR2 is SNEGSKA (reference sequence). This CDR3 is built from 12 residues.

This clonotype is large (0.1 to 1%) by frequency. The rearrangement links TRBV4-3 to TRBJ2-1; TCRdb selects TRBD2, and the lack of DNA leaves this call unchecked. Germline V gene data show CDR1 as LGHNA and CDR2 as YSLEER. The CDR3 contains 16 residues. The CDR3 sequence: CASSQILGRPSDEQFF.

By frequency, this clonotype is medium-sized. The chain combines TRBV9 with TRBJ1-3. CDR3 length: 11 residues. Germline V gene sequence: CDR1 SGDLS, CDR2 YYNGEE. This chain's CDR3 is CASSDGNTIYF.

Judged by frequency, this clonotype is large. This chain connects TRBV4-2 to TRBJ2-5. Germline-derived CDR1 and CDR2 are LGHNA and YNFKEQ. The CDR3 extends over 15 amino acids. CDR3: CASSQAPGQQETQYF.

The CDR3 loop reads CASSPRGTEAFF. The chain is built from TRBV5-1 and TRBJ1-1; the TCRdb D gene call, TRBD1, has no DNA to confirm it. This CDR3 region has 12 residues. The germline CDR1 and CDR2 sequences are SGHRS and YFSETQ.

This clonotype is called medium-sized based on its frequency. This rearrangement joins TRBV27 to TRBJ2-7; TCRdb selects TRBD2, and the lack of DNA leaves this call unchecked. Germline V gene data show CDR1 as MNHEY and CDR2 as SMNVEV (reference sequence). The CDR3 extends over 16 amino acids. This CDR3 reads CASSSSSGSYIYEQYF.

The rearrangement uses TRBV11-2 and TRBJ2-3; the D gene TCRdb calls, TRBD1, cannot be checked with no DNA. CDR1 and CDR2 from the germline V gene are SGHAT and FQNNGV. The CDR3 is made up of 14 amino acids. The CDR3 sequence is CASSLMGARDTQYF.